One T cell receptor (beta chain) is described in this entry. The antigen remains undetermined. The protocol was immunoSEQ multiplex PCR, while the TCRdb copy is restricted to in-frame clones and leaves out a portion. In the table there are approximately 85,000 clones, approximately 83% of which are singletons. This sample is part of a study of T cell responses to AZD1222 COVID-19 vaccine. General observations from the study: All repertoire sampling was performed exclusively after the peak T cell response. Baseline antibody screening turned up just five to seven seropositive AZD1222 recipients.

CDR3 size: 16 residues. Trimming took 4 bases from V and 4 from J; bases not matched to a gene: 8. Germline CDR1 KGHDR, CDR2 SFDVKD. V and J are TRBV24-1 and TRBJ2-7, with 11 positions matching TRBD1. Sample: peripheral blood, taken on day 0 of AZD1222 vaccination. The receptor comes from an adult in good health. CDR3 coding DNA: TGTGCCACCAGTGACCCTGGTGGGACAGGGGGTTACGAGCAGTACTTC. Its protein product is CATSDPGGTGGYEQYF.